This T cell receptor beta chain was obtained from a study of cytomegalovirus exposure and HLA in healthy donors. Vbeta (60) and Jbeta (13) primers were used in the PCR. Only in-frame clones appear in the TCRdb table, and some are missing; sequencing was by immunoSEQ multiplex PCR. The sample holds about 52,000 clones, about three quarters seen once. The CDR3 loop spans 16 amino acids. The V gene end was trimmed by 3 bases and the J gene end by 0 bases; junction bases not matched to a gene: 5. Germline V lookup: CDR1 MGHDK, CDR2 SYGVNS. The sample taken for sequencing was PBMCs. The TCR sequence derives from a man aged 18-30 years in good health and CMV-seronegative. The rearrangement uses TRBV25-1 and TRBJ2-1; 7 bases are a match to TRBD2. CDR3 protein: CASSDAGGSSYNEQFF. The CDR3 DNA follows: TGTGCCAGCAGTGATGCAGGCGGGAGCTCCTACAATGAGCAGTTCTTC.